These 24 T cell receptor beta chains originate from one sample sequenced in a study of blood T cell repertoires in COVID-19. This table comes from immunoSEQ multiplex PCR, and its TCRdb copy is limited to in-frame clones, with some not included. Of some 350,000 clones detected, around 80% appear once; the ten largest clones hold approximately 3.1%. Specimen: peripheral blood. Receptors were obtained from a man under 40 with active or convalescent COVID-19.

This clone was observed once. CDR3 DNA sequence: TGTGCCAGCAGCTTAAGGCCTAGCGGGGGTCTTGCTGACACGCAGTATTTT. Amino acids: CASSLRPSGGLADTQYF. This chain uses TRBV7-7 with TRBJ2-3, with 10 positions matching TRBD2. The J segment lost 9 bases and the V segment lost 2 bases, leaving 14 bases of the junction unmatched. The CDR3 is made up of 17 amino acids. From germline, CDR1 is SSHAT and CDR2 FNYEAQ (reference sequence).

The chain combines TRBV11-2 with TRBJ1-3, with a possible D match to TRBD1 (6 bases). V dropped 4 bases and J dropped 1 base, with 17 bases sitting between them. The CDR3 has 17 residues. Germline CDR1 is SGHAT and CDR2 is FQNNGV. This CDR3 is CASSSTTGSASGNTIYF. CDR3 DNA sequence: TGTGCCAGCAGCTCGACGACAGGCTCCGCATCTGGAAACACCATATATTTT.

V gene TRBV7-3 combines with J gene TRBJ2-3, with 13 bases identical to TRBD2. Germline lookup yields CDR1 SGHTA and CDR2 FQGTGA. The V and J ends lost 5 bases and 1 base, in that order; junction bases with no gene match: 3. The CDR3 has 16 residues. DNA for the CDR3: TGTGCCAGCAGCACCGGACTAGCGGGGGGCACAGATACGCAGTATTTT. Its protein is CASSTGLAGGTDTQYF.

In nucleotides, the CDR3 is TGTGCCAGCAGCCGACAGGTCCAGTCCACTGAAGCTTTCTTT. It specifies CASSRQVQSTEAFF. The rearrangement joins TRBV11-3 to TRBJ1-1; D may be TRBD1 (6 bases). The V end lost 5 bases, the J end lost 4 bases, and 14 bases lay between the germline ends. The germline gives CDR1 SGHNT, CDR2 YENEEA. CDR3 length: 14 residues.

This chain uses TRBV5-5 with TRBJ1-2, with TRBD1 matching 10 bases. CDR3 length equals 15 residues. J gave up 5 bases and V 4 bases, and 8 bases lay outside the gene matches. Per the germline V gene, CDR1 is SGHKS and CDR2 is YYEKEE (reference sequence). In DNA form, the CDR3 reads TGTGCCAGCAGCCTCTGGGGGACAGGGGTGTATGGCTACACCTTC. Protein product: CASSLWGTGVYGYTF.

The rearrangement links TRBV9 to TRBJ2-1, with TRBD2 identical over 10 bases. The germline V gene has CDR1 SGDLS and CDR2 YYNGEE. This CDR3 has 17 residues. Germline trimming cut 0 bases from V and 0 bases from J; bases unmatched to any gene: 3. CDR3 sequence: CASSVGASGSSYNEQFF. The CDR3 nucleotides are TGTGCCAGCAGCGTAGGAGCTAGCGGGAGCTCCTACAATGAGCAGTTCTTC. Full variable domain (outside the CDR3, taken from reference TRBV9 and TRBJ2-1): DSGVTQTPKHLITATGQRVTLRCSPRSGDLSVYWYQQSLDQGLQFLIQYYNGEERAKGNILERFSAQQFPDLHSELNLSSLELGDSALYFCASSVGASGSSYNEQFFGPGTRLTVL.

The V gene is TRBV29-1, the J gene TRBJ2-1; D is perhaps TRBD1 (6 bases). Germline V lookup: CDR1 SQVTM, CDR2 ANQGSEA. With 1 base removed from V and 2 bases from J, the gap between germline ends came to 6 bases. The CDR3 spans 13 residues. The CDR3 reads CSVEGTAYNEQFF. For the CDR3, the DNA is TGCAGCGTTGAAGGGACAGCCTACAATGAGCAGTTCTTC.

The chain joins TRBV7-9 to TRBJ2-2, with D maybe TRBD1 (6 bases). The CDR3 is made up of 16 amino acids. V lost 4 bases to trimming and J lost 2 bases, with 14 bases between them. CDR1 SEHNR and CDR2 FQNEAQ come from the germline V gene (reference sequence). The CDR3 spells CASSSLTGPNTGELFF. The CDR3 nucleotides are TGTGCCAGCAGCTCCCTCACAGGGCCCAACACCGGGGAGCTGTTTTTT. Combining the CDR3 with reference TRBV7-9 and TRBJ2-2 gives the whole variable domain DTGVSQNPRHKITKRGQNVTFRCDPISEHNRLYWYRQTLGQGPEFLTYFQNEAQLEKSRLLSDRFSAERPKGSFSTLEIQRTEQGDSAMYLCASSSLTGPNTGELFFGEGSRLTVL.

V and J are TRBV5-3 and TRBJ2-1, with 7 bases that match TRBD2. TRBV5-3 is classed as an ORF, of uncertain function. V lost 2 bases and J lost 6; bases outside the gene matches: 20. The CDR3 is 19 amino acids. CDR3 residues: CARSFYRAIPPGGRNEQFF. CDR3 in DNA: TGTGCCAGAAGCTTTTACCGGGCCATCCCCCCGGGGGGACGCAATGAGCAGTTCTTC.

The chain recombines TRBV6-5 with TRBJ2-1; 10 bases are shared with TRBD2. The CDR3 runs to 14 residues. CDR1 and CDR2 from the germline V gene are MNHEY and SVGAGI. V dropped 7 bases and J dropped 7; count of bases not matched to a gene: 7. Written as DNA, the CDR3 is TGTGCCAGCAAGGAAGGACTAGCGGATAATGAGCAGTTCTTC. Its protein product is CASKEGLADNEQFF.

The V call is TRBV6-1, the J call TRBJ2-5; 12 bases map to TRBD2. Germline lookup yields CDR1 MNHNS and CDR2 SASEGT. V lost 4 bases, J lost 1 base, and 10 bases stayed unmatched. The CDR3 totals 18 residues. The CDR3 coding sequence is TGTGCCAGCAGTGTCCTAGCGGGGGGGCTCTTTATCCAAGAGACCCAGTACTTC. Protein product: CASSVLAGGLFIQETQYF.

V is TRBV28 and J is TRBJ1-4; no reliable D call. The CDR3 spans 14 residues. Trimming left V 2 bases short and J 7 bases short, with 11 bases between. Germline V gene data show CDR1 as MDHEN and CDR2 as SYDVKM. The CDR3 region has the DNA TGTGCCAGCAGTTTAAGCCAGGTCGGTGAAAAACTGTTTTTT. This gives the protein CASSLSQVGEKLFF.

This clone has a handful of counts. The CDR3 region is CASSFSGIDQPQHF. The CDR3 DNA follows: TGTGCCAGCAGCTTTTCAGGGATTGATCAGCCCCAGCATTTT. This chain links TRBV7-2 with TRBJ1-5; D is possibly TRBD1 (5 bases). Trimming shortened V by 3 bases and J by 5 bases, and 11 bases separated the two germline ends. CDR1 and CDR2 from the germline V gene are SGHTA and FQGNSA. CDR3 size: 14 residues.

The chain has TRBV18 and TRBJ1-4; D ambiguous. The CDR3 covers 14 residues. Looked up from germline, CDR1 is KGHSH and CDR2 is LQKENI. V was shortened by 5 bases and J by 1 base, with 8 bases between the two germline ends. CDR3 bases: TGTGCCAGCTCATTACAGCAAACTAATGAAAAACTGTTTTTT. As protein: CASSLQQTNEKLFF.

This chain uses TRBV7-3 with TRBJ2-7, with 9 bases aligning to TRBD2. J was trimmed by 0 bases and V by 1 base; bases with no gene match: 7. Germline lookup yields CDR1 SGHTA and CDR2 FQGTGA. The CDR3 is made up of 17 amino acids. The chain's CDR3 is CASSLKASGANSYEQYF. The CDR3 DNA reads as TGTGCCAGCAGCTTAAAAGCTAGCGGGGCAAACTCCTACGAGCAGTACTTC.

This chain joins TRBV25-1 and TRBJ2-2, with D unresolved. Germline CDR1 is MGHDK and CDR2 is SYGVNS. V shed 8 bases and J shed 8 bases, with 21 bases lying between them. This CDR3 contains 15 residues. DNA for the CDR3: TGTGCCAGCTCTAAAAGGCAGTTAGCTCGAGGGGAGCTGTTTTTT. It translates to CASSKRQLARGELFF.

The J gene is TRBJ2-1, the V gene TRBV28, with D tentatively TRBD2 (7 bases). The V end was cut by 6 bases, the J end by 8 bases, with 23 bases between. The length of the CDR3 is 16 residues. Germline values: CDR1 MDHEN, CDR2 SYDVKM. The CDR3 protein is CASRPAPGRGGDEQFF. Written as DNA, the CDR3 is TGTGCCAGCAGACCAGCCCCGGGGAGGGGGGGGGATGAGCAGTTCTTC.

The gene calls are TRBV28 and TRBJ1-2, with D possibly TRBD1 on 5 matching bases. V was trimmed by 8 bases and J by 4 bases, leaving 8 bases between them. Germline CDR1 reads MDHEN; CDR2 reads SYDVKM. This CDR3 region has 11 residues. CDR3 nucleotides: TGTGCCAGCTTCCAGGGCTATGGCTACACCTTC. Encoded protein: CASFQGYGYTF.

This chain links TRBV19 with TRBJ2-7, with a possible D match to TRBD2 (6 bases). The V gene lost 4 bases and the J gene lost 10 bases, with 14 bases spanning the gap. CDR3 length equals 12 residues. Germline values: CDR1 LNHDA, CDR2 SQIVND (reference sequence). CDR3 residues: CASSTQPGLQYF. In nucleotides, the CDR3 is TGTGCCAGTAGTACTCAACCGGGACTTCAGTACTTC.

The chain carries TRBV7-9 and TRBJ2-5; no clear D gene. The germline V gene has CDR1 SEHNR and CDR2 FQNEAQ (reference sequence). This CDR3 has 14 amino acids. V was pared by 6 bases and J by 1 base, with 12 bases between. This CDR3 reads CASRLIGSQETQYF. CDR3 bases: TGTGCCAGCAGACTTATCGGTTCCCAAGAGACCCAGTACTTC.

The chain uses TRBV7-2 and TRBJ2-2; maybe TRBD1 (6 bases). The CDR3 runs to 15 residues. Trimming removed 3 bases from V and 0 bases from J, with 8 bases in between. The germline V gene encodes CDR1 SGHTA and CDR2 FQGNSA. The CDR3 bases are TGTGCCAGCAGCTTGAGGACAGCGAACACCGGGGAGCTGTTTTTT. Encoded protein: CASSLRTANTGELFF.

CDR3 in DNA: TGTGCCAGCAGCATCCCGGCGGGCCCCGGACTTTACGAGCAGTACTTC. This gives the protein CASSIPAGPGLYEQYF. The chain recombines TRBV7-8 with TRBJ2-7, with D possibly being TRBD2 (5 bases). Germline V gene data show CDR1 as SGHVS and CDR2 as FQNEAQ. There are 16 residues in the CDR3. Trimming shortened V by 5 bases and J by 4 bases, and 21 bases separated the two germline ends.

The chain employs TRBV27 and TRBJ2-7; 8 nucleotides agree with TRBD2. The CDR3 runs 14 residues. Germline V lookup: CDR1 MNHEY, CDR2 SMNVEV (reference sequence). V lost 7 bases to trimming and J lost 5 bases; unmatched junction nucleotides: 10. The CDR3 protein is CASNPGGPGNEQYF. The CDR3 bases are TGTGCCAGCAACCCGGGAGGGCCGGGGAACGAGCAGTACTTC.

The chain employs TRBV5-4 and TRBJ1-2; 11 nucleotides align to TRBD1. This CDR3 is built from 15 residues. V lost 4 bases to trimming and J lost 4 bases; unmatched junction nucleotides: 6. Germline CDR1 and CDR2: SGHNT and YYREEE (reference sequence). This CDR3 reads CASSPRTGGSYGYTF. The CDR3 DNA reads as TGTGCCAGCAGCCCGAGGACAGGGGGCAGCTATGGCTACACCTTC.